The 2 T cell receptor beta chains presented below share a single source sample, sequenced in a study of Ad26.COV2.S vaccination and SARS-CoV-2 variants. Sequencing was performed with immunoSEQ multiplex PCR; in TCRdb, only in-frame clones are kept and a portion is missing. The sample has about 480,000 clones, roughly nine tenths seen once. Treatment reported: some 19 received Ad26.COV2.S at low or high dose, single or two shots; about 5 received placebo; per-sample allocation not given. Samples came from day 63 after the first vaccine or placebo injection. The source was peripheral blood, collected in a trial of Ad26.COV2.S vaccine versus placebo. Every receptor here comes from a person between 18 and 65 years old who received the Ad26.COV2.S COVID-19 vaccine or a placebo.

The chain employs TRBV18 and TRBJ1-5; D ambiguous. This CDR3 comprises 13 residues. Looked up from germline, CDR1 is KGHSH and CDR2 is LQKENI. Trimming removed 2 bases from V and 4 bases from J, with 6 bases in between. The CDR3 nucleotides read TGTGCCAGCTCACCAGTCGGGAATCAGCCCCAGCATTTT. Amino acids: CASSPVGNQPQHF. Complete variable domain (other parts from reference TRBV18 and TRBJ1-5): NAGVMQNPRHLVRRRGQEARLRCSPMKGHSHVYWYRQLPEEGLKFMVYLQKENIIDESGMPKERFSAEFPKEGPSILRIQQVVRGDSAAYFCASSPVGNQPQHFGDGTRLSIL.

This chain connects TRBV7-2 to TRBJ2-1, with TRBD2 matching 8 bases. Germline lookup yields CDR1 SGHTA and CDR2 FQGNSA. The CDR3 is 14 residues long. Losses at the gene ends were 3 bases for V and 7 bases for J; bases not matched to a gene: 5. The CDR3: CASSLGGRRNEQFF. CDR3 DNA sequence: TGTGCCAGCAGCTTGGGCGGGAGGAGGAATGAGCAGTTCTTC.